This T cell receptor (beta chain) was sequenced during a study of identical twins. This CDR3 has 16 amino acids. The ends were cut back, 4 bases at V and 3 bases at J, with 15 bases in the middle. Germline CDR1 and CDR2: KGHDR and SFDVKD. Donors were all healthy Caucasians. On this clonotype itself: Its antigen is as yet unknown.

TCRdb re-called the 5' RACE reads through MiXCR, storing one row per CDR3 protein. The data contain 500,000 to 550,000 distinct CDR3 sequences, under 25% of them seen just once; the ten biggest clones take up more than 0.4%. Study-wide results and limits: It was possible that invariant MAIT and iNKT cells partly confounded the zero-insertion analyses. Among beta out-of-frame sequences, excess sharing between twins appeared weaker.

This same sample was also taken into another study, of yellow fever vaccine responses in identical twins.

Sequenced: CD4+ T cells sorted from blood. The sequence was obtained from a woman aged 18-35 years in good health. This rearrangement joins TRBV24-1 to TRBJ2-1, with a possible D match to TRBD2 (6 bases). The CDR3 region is CATSDPTRRVYNEQFF. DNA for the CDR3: TGTGCCACCAGTGACCCAACTAGGAGGGTCTACAATGAGCAGTTCTTC.